This is a list of T cell receptor beta chains from one sample in a study of T-cell memory formation after mild COVID-19. TCRdb passed the 5' RACE reads through MiXCR, listing each CDR3 protein once. Counted here are 450,000 or so distinct CDR3 sequences, around 25% occurring once; the ten biggest clones make up approximately 13%. Sequencing was done on a sample of PBMCs or a T cell subset sorted from them (not recorded which). These receptors came from an adult woman who had mild COVID-19 (a few samples of this study predate the infection). Cell type and time point are not known. CDR3s include the opening cysteine and the closing phenylalanine or tryptophan. D genes are given only for firm matches. The size entry is marked missing in some rows and otherwise reads once, few, many or a size class.

j_call clone_size d_call v_call cdr3_aa cdr3_nt
TRBJ2-1 . . TRBV3-1 CASSSDGVSYNEQFF TGTGCCAGCAGCTCGGACGGCGTCTCCTACAATGAGCAGTTCTTC
TRBJ2-2 . . TRBV9 CASSVQRAGELFF TGTGCCAGCAGCGTCCAGAGGGCCGGGGAGCTGTTTTTT
TRBJ1-2 . TRBD1 TRBV24-1 CAPRGGTVSHYGYTF TGTGCCCCCCGGGGTGGGACAGTTTCTCACTATGGCTACACCTTC
TRBJ1-2 few . TRBV4-3 CASSQDIGVIRYTF TGCGCCAGCAGCCAAGATATTGGGGTTATTCGCTACACCTTC
TRBJ2-2 . . TRBV9 CASSTGGVGTGELFF TGTGCCAGCAGCACAGGCGGGGTTGGCACCGGGGAGCTGTTTTTT
TRBJ2-2 few . TRBV15 CATSTLAGELFF TGTGCCACCAGCACTCTTGCCGGGGAGCTGTTTTTT
TRBJ2-2 . . TRBV2 CASSDGSANTGELFF TGTGCCAGCAGTGACGGCAGCGCGAACACCGGGGAGCTGTTTTTT
TRBJ1-1 few TRBD1 TRBV3-1 CASSQVARGLGAFF TGTGCCAGCAGCCAAGTCGCCAGGGGGCTGGGAGCTTTCTTT
TRBJ2-7 few TRBD1 TRBV9 CASSVGFRTGQSYEQYF TGTGCCAGCAGCGTAGGGTTTAGGACAGGGCAGTCCTACGAGCAGTACTTC
TRBJ2-5 . . TRBV5-1 CASSLPGPHKETQYF TGCGCCAGCAGCCTGCCAGGACCACATAAAGAGACCCAGTACTTC
TRBJ2-1 . . TRBV6-2/TRBV6-3 CASSLEWGKQFF TGTGCCAGCAGTCTGGAATGGGGGAAGCAGTTCTTC
TRBJ1-2 few . TRBV7-8 CASSPGPRVGYGYTF TGTGCCAGCAGCCCGGGACCCCGGGTTGGCTATGGCTACACCTTC
TRBJ2-1 . TRBD2 TRBV7-2 CASRPPGLSISYNEQFF TGTGCCAGCAGACCACCGGGACTATCTATCTCCTACAATGAGCAGTTCTTC
TRBJ2-7 . TRBD1 TRBV5-4 CASSPGQGEVYEQYF TGTGCCAGCAGCCCAGGACAGGGGGAGGTCTACGAGCAGTACTTC
TRBJ2-1 . TRBD2 TRBV24-1 CATTTSGSSYNEQFF TGTGCCACGACAACTAGCGGAAGCTCCTACAATGAGCAGTTCTTC
TRBJ1-2 . TRBD1 TRBV20-1 CSAGRQGLPYGYTF TGCAGTGCTGGACGACAGGGGCTTCCCTATGGCTACACCTTC
TRBJ2-5 . TRBD2 TRBV7-2 CASSTSGRETQYF TGTGCCAGCAGCACTAGCGGGAGGGAGACCCAGTACTTC
TRBJ1-1 few . TRBV7-8 CASSLGGSRAEAFF TGTGCCAGCAGCTTAGGAGGCAGCAGGGCCGAAGCTTTCTTT
TRBJ2-1 few . TRBV7-9 CASSRRHRTSLGFF TGTGCCAGCAGCCGCAGACATAGGACTTCACTCGGGTTCTTC
TRBJ1-1 . . TRBV7-2 CASSLEVGAGTEAFF TGTGCCAGCAGCTTAGAGGTCGGGGCAGGCACTGAAGCTTTCTTT
TRBJ1-2 . . TRBV6-5 CASSYAEQGVYGYTF TGTGCCAGCAGTTATGCGGAGCAGGGTGTCTATGGCTACACCTTC
TRBJ1-5 many TRBD1 TRBV5-1 CASSLGQYSNQPQHF TGCGCCAGCAGTTTGGGACAGTATAGCAATCAGCCCCAGCATTTT
TRBJ2-3 few . TRBV4-2 CASRGPSGTDTQYF TGTGCCAGCCGTGGGCCGAGCGGCACAGATACGCAGTATTTT
TRBJ2-7 many . TRBV7-2 CASSLLSTYEQYF TGTGCCAGCAGCTTACTCTCCACCTACGAGCAGTACTTC
TRBJ2-1 few . TRBV7-6 CASSLAQLGNEQFF TGTGCCAGCAGCTTAGCCCAACTCGGGAATGAGCAGTTCTTC
TRBJ1-4 once . TRBV11-1 CASSLNRGRKEKLFF TGTGCCAGCAGCTTAAATAGGGGCCGCAAAGAAAAACTGTTTTTT
TRBJ2-5 . . TRBV15 CATSNSGELSQETQYF TGTGCCACCAGCAACTCGGGGGAGCTTAGCCAAGAGACCCAGTACTTC
TRBJ2-3 few TRBD1 TRBV4-3 CASSQNTGVIEDTQYF TGCGCCAGCAGCCAGAACACAGGGGTGATCGAAGATACGCAGTATTTT
TRBJ2-7 . . TRBV7-9 CASSSSGNEQYF TGTGCCAGCAGCTCCTCAGGGAACGAGCAGTACTTC
TRBJ2-7 . TRBD2 TRBV2 CAKGLAGEWEQYF TGTGCCAAAGGACTAGCGGGAGAATGGGAGCAGTACTTC
TRBJ2-7 . . TRBV7-9 CASSLVASNDEQYF TGTGCCAGCAGCTTAGTCGCTTCAAACGACGAGCAGTACTTC
TRBJ2-5 few TRBD2 TRBV20-1 CSAMTSRTQETQYF TGCAGTGCTATGACTAGCAGAACCCAAGAGACCCAGTACTTC
TRBJ1-1 few TRBD1 TRBV4-1 CASSQGRGQNTEAFF TGCGCCAGCAGCCAAGGGAGGGGGCAGAACACTGAAGCTTTCTTT
TRBJ2-5 . TRBD2 TRBV5-1 CASSLSGGQGETQYF TGCGCCAGCAGCTTGAGCGGGGGGCAAGGAGAGACCCAGTACTTC
TRBJ2-5 few . TRBV5-1 CASSSGFEETQYF TGCGCCAGCAGCTCAGGGTTTGAGGAGACCCAGTACTTC
TRBJ1-2 few . TRBV12-3/TRBV12-4 CASSLAPGGDFYGYTF TGTGCCAGCAGTTTAGCCCCCGGGGGAGACTTCTATGGCTACACCTTC
TRBJ1-1 few . TRBV25-1 CASSDMGGTEAFF TGTGCCAGCAGTGATATGGGAGGCACTGAAGCTTTCTTT
TRBJ2-3 . . TRBV25-1 CASSEPQLTDTQYF TGTGCCAGCAGTGAACCACAACTCACAGATACGCAGTATTTT
TRBJ2-3 few . TRBV5-1 CASSSDTDTQYF TGCGCCAGCAGCTCGGACACAGATACGCAGTATTTT
TRBJ1-1 . TRBD1 TRBV20-1 CSAAGTVNTEAFF TGCAGTGCAGCCGGGACAGTGAACACTGAAGCTTTCTTT